This T cell receptor (beta chain) was identified in a study of blood T cell repertoires in COVID-19. Overall study: The United States, Italy and Spain supplied acute and convalescent COVID-19 samples.

On this clone: Relative to the germline gene, one junction end is altered; a read error may explain this.

Two consecutive negative NP/OP PCR tests, clearance, or resolved symptoms defined Cohort 3 recovery. The repertoire was sequenced with immunoSEQ multiplex PCR; TCRdb's copy has only in-frame clones and lacks some. The table has more than 300,000 clones, more than 75% seen once. Per germline, CDR1 SGHTS and CDR2 YDEGEE. This CDR3 has 14 amino acids. The rearrangement uses TRBV5-8 and TRBJ2-7; 8 nucleotides line up with TRBD2. The sample taken for sequencing was PBMCs or T cells enriched from blood (not recorded which). This TCR was sampled from a woman in her late teens or twenties who had recovered from COVID-19. The CDR3 sequence: CASSSTGGGTGGNF. CDR3 coding DNA: TGTGCCAGCAGCTCAACGGGCGGGGGGACCGGGGGGAACTTC.